One TCR beta chain is described in this entry. Its specificity is not known. This sample stems from a study of cytomegalovirus exposure and HLA in healthy donors. The CDR3 sequence is 14 residues long. Germline loops: CDR1 SNHLY, CDR2 FYNNEI. The V and J ends lost 1 base and 10 bases respectively, with 11 bases between them. Study results and caveats: V- and J-gene trimming of TCR beta was linked (in a later analysis) to a missense DCLRE1C variant. Later on, an analysis found that several of the most significant clusters appeared to be linked to common viral pathogens, which included parvovirus B19.

13 Jbeta primers and 60 Vbeta primers were used for the PCR. TCRdb's table, derived via immunoSEQ multiplex PCR, lists solely in-frame clones and lacks some. The sample has about 130,000 clones, around 80% seen once; the top ten hold about 4.9%. What was sequenced was PBMCs. This TCR derives from a man aged 25 to 40 in good health. The genes are TRBV2 and TRBJ1-6, with D possibly TRBD1 on 5 matching bases. The CDR3 DNA reads TGTGCCAGCAGTGAAGTTCAGGGCGGCTCACCCCTCCACTTT. Residues: CASSEVQGGSPLHF.